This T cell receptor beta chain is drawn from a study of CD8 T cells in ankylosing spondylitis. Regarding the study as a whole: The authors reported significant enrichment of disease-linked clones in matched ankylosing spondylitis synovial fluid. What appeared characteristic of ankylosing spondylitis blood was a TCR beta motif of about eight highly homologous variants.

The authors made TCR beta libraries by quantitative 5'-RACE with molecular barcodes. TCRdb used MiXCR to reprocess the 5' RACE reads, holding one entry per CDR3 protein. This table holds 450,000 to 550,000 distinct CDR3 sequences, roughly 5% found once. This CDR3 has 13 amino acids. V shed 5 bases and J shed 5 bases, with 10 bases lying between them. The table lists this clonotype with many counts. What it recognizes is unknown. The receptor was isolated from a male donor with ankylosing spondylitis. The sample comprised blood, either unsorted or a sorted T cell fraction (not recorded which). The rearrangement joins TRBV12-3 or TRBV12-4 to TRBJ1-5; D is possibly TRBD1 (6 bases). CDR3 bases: TGTGCCAGCAGTGTAGACAGGTATCAGCCCCAGCATTTT. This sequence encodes CASSVDRYQPQHF.